The sequence of this TCR beta chain was determined in a study of T cells in Graves' hyperthyroidism and ophthalmopathy. Regarding the study as a whole: Expanded thyroid clonotypes (above 0.001) were mostly also found in blood.

The CDR3 regions of TCR beta were amplified from RNA transcripts. With the HTBI primer set, the TCR CDR3 went through a first round of RT-PCR. One entry per CDR3 protein, called by TCRdb with MiXCR from the multiplex PCR reads. The table shows about 420,000 distinct CDR3 sequences, with more than 15% occurring only once. The CDR3 sequence is 15 residues long. Germline CDR1 reads ENHRY; CDR2 reads SYGVKD. As concerns this clonotype: Its target is unknown. This could be a read error, since a much larger clone is one nucleotide away.

The sequence was obtained from a woman between 18 and 30 years old with Graves' hyperthyroidism. The chain is built from TRBV10-3 and TRBJ1-2; 7 bases map to TRBD1. Sequencing input: blood. CDR3 loop: CASGRLRQGEGGYAF. The CDR3 nucleotides are TGTGCCAGCGGGAGATTGCGGCAGGGGGAAGGAGGCTACGCCTTC.